This T cell receptor beta chain is from a study of T cell changes during pregnancy in multiple sclerosis. Germline V gene data show CDR1 as MDHEN and CDR2 as SYDVKM. This CDR3 is 12 amino acids long. V was shortened by 1 base and J by 3 bases, with 3 bases between the two germline ends. Libraries were prepared by immunoSEQ multiplex PCR; TCRdb keeps only in-frame clonotypes and omits some of them. This sample has fewer than 70,000 clones, with approximately 90% found just once. The sample consisted of peripheral blood from another person, used as feeder cells. This receptor was obtained from a human donor whose cells served as feeder cells for cultures in a pregnancy study. The chain couples TRBV28 to TRBJ1-1; D gene ambiguous. The CDR3 loop reads CASSLLYTEAFF. In DNA form, the CDR3 reads TGTGCCAGCAGTTTATTATACACTGAAGCTTTCTTT.